These 18 T cell receptor beta chains originate from one sample sequenced in a study of cytomegalovirus exposure and HLA in healthy donors. The PCR used 60 Vbeta and 13 Jbeta primers. Generated by immunoSEQ multiplex PCR, the TCRdb table keeps only in-frame clones and is missing some. The sample lists around 260,000 clones; about four fifths were seen once. Input material: PBMCs. The origin of the receptors is a girl aged 2 to 10 in good health and CMV-seronegative.

The rearrangement links TRBV6-1 to TRBJ1-2; TRBD1 matches 7 bases. The J segment lost 5 bases and the V segment lost 1 base, leaving 7 bases of the junction unmatched. The CDR3 contains 15 residues. CDR1 and CDR2 (germline): MNHNS, SASEGT. CDR3 in DNA: TGTGCCAGCAGTGAAGGCGCAGGGGGTATATATGGCTACACCTTC. Translating it yields CASSEGAGGIYGYTF.

This clone was detected only once. The gene calls are TRBV27 and TRBJ2-7; 8 bases agree with TRBD1. Looked up from germline, CDR1 is MNHEY and CDR2 is SMNVEV (reference sequence). The CDR3 consists of 15 residues. J was trimmed by 5 bases and V by 0 bases; bases with no gene match: 6. CDR3 sequence (DNA): TGTGCCAGCAGTTTATCGGCAGGGGGCTTCCACGAGCAGTACTTC. Protein sequence: CASSLSAGGFHEQYF.

The chain combines TRBV27 with TRBJ2-7; D unresolved. V lost 0 bases to trimming and J lost 3 bases, with 6 bases between them. The CDR3 covers 13 residues. Germline V gives CDR1 MNHEY, CDR2 SMNVEV (reference sequence). CDR3 nucleotide sequence: TGTGCCAGCAGTTTATCAAGCATCTACGAGCAGTACTTC. Amino acid sequence: CASSLSSIYEQYF.

This clone was picked up one time. The rearrangement uses TRBV30 and TRBJ1-5, with D tentatively TRBD1 (6 bases). This CDR3 has 15 amino acids. V lost 0 bases to trimming and J lost 2 bases, with 11 bases between them. Per the germline V gene, CDR1 is GTSNPN and CDR2 is SVGIG (reference sequence). CDR3 protein: CAWSVETGGNQPQHF. In DNA, the CDR3 is TGTGCCTGGAGTGTCGAGACAGGAGGCAATCAGCCCCAGCATTTT. The variable domain in full, with the rest retrieved from reference TRBV30 and TRBJ1-5, is SQTIHQWPATLVQPVGSPLSLECTVEGTSNPNLYWYRQAAGRGLQLLFYSVGIGQISSEVPQNLSASRPQDRQFILSSKKLLLSDSGFYLCAWSVETGGNQPQHFGDGTRLSIL.

As to this clone: Because the CDR3 is missing its conserved closing phenylalanine or tryptophan, this is likely a read error. The limits of the CDR3 on the DNA are not certain, so only TCRdb's listed CDR3 is given. V gene TRBV6-1 combines with J gene TRBJ1-2. In germline, CDR1 is MNHNS, CDR2 SASEGT. 9 amino acids form the CDR3, both terminal residues included. The CDR3 is CASILSGEP.

A single count supports this clone. Distinct nucleotide sequences in the sample also encode this CDR3. The chain employs TRBV5-6 and TRBJ2-2; D ambiguous. V was cut by 0 bases and J by 5 bases, with 8 bases left in between. Germline CDR1 SGHDT, CDR2 YYEEEE. There are 14 residues in the CDR3. Written as DNA, the CDR3 is TGTGCCAGCAGCTTGGAACTGAATACCGGGGAGCTGTTTTTT. Residues: CASSLELNTGELFF.

V gene TRBV28 combines with J gene TRBJ2-7; D is unresolved. The CDR3 is made up of 12 amino acids. Germline-derived CDR1 and CDR2 are MDHEN and SYDVKM. V lost 5 bases and J lost 6, with 11 bases in between. CDR3 sequence: CASSPDIVEQYF. In DNA, the CDR3 is TGTGCCAGCAGTCCCGACATTGTCGAGCAGTACTTC.

This chain joins TRBV6-5 and TRBJ2-7; TRBD1 aligns across 8 bases. With V trimmed by 6 bases and J by 1 base, 5 bases remained unmatched. This CDR3 region has 14 residues. CDR1 and CDR2 (germline): MNHEY, SVGAGI. The CDR3 DNA sequence: TGTGCCAGCAGGGTGACAGGGGCATCCTACGAGCAGTACTTC. Residues: CASRVTGASYEQYF.

The V call is TRBV7-9, the J call TRBJ2-7, with D hard to call. Looked up from germline, CDR1 is SEHNR and CDR2 is FQNEAQ (reference sequence). V lost 5 bases and J lost 2, with 7 bases in between. The CDR3 covers 12 residues. The CDR3 DNA is TGTGCCAGCAGCACAGACACCTACGAGCAGTACTTC. This translates into CASSTDTYEQYF.

The chain recombines TRBV6-5 with TRBJ2-1, with TRBD2 matching over 8 bases. This CDR3 has 15 residues. V was pared by 5 bases and J by 8 bases, with 11 bases of the junction left unmatched. The germline V gene encodes CDR1 MNHEY and CDR2 SVGAGI. This chain's CDR3 is CASSGPRGVKDEQFF. Here the CDR3 DNA reads TGTGCCAGCAGTGGTCCGCGGGGGGTTAAGGATGAGCAGTTCTTC.

This clone was seen more than once but under ten times. The V and J genes are TRBV5-1 and TRBJ2-1; D remains ambiguous. The CDR3 contains 16 residues. Germline values: CDR1 SGHRS, CDR2 YFSETQ. Trimming shortened V by 0 bases and J by 8 bases, and 18 bases separated the two germline ends. CDR3 protein: CASSLATYSFNDEQFF. The CDR3 DNA reads as TGCGCCAGCAGCTTGGCCACGTACTCCTTTAATGATGAGCAGTTCTTC.

There are a few counts of this clone. V usage is TRBV6-1 and J usage is TRBJ2-7; 10 bases match TRBD2. CDR3 size: 13 residues. CDR1 and CDR2 from the germline V gene are MNHNS and SASEGT. J lost 5 bases, V lost 10 bases, and 8 bases had no gene match. The CDR3 DNA reads as TGTGCCAACTCCGGGACTAGCGAGGACGAGCAGTACTTC. Translating it yields CANSGTSEDEQYF.

This clone has more than one count but fewer than ten. V usage is TRBV6-5 and J usage is TRBJ2-2; 8 bases are a match to TRBD1. V shed 0 bases and J 5 bases; nucleotides not matched to a gene: 2. Germline V gene lookup returns CDR1 MNHEY and CDR2 SVGAGI. This CDR3 contains 15 residues. The CDR3: CASSYSTGETGELFF. In nucleotides, the CDR3 is TGTGCCAGCAGTTACTCGACAGGGGAAACCGGGGAGCTGTTTTTT.

The count of this clone is one. V is TRBV9 and J is TRBJ2-7; D call uncertain. The ends were cut back, 2 bases at V and 0 bases at J, with 12 bases in the middle. Germline CDR1 is SGDLS and CDR2 is YYNGEE. There are 15 residues in the CDR3. CDR3 residues: CASSVEASSSYEQYF. The CDR3 DNA reads TGTGCCAGCAGCGTCGAGGCGAGCAGCTCCTACGAGCAGTACTTC.

This clone showed up just once. The rearrangement links TRBV5-1 to TRBJ2-5; unclear D gene. V was shortened by 4 bases and J by 3 bases, with 7 bases between the two germline ends. Germline lookup yields CDR1 SGHRS and CDR2 YFSETQ. This CDR3 contains 12 residues. The CDR3 DNA reads TGCGCCAGCAGCGAACAAAAAGAGACCCAGTACTTC. Protein: CASSEQKETQYF.

V and J are TRBV5-4 and TRBJ1-2, with unresolved D. The germline V gene has CDR1 SGHNT and CDR2 YYREEE (reference sequence). The CDR3 is made up of 12 amino acids. With 3 bases removed from V and 8 bases from J, the gap between germline ends came to 11 bases. The CDR3 loop reads CASSSYTGGYTF. CDR3 in DNA: TGTGCCAGCAGCTCCTATACGGGAGGCTACACCTTC.

V usage is TRBV28 and J usage is TRBJ2-2; tentatively, D is TRBD2 (6 bases). Germline assignment: CDR1 MDHEN and CDR2 SYDVKM. CDR3 length equals 14 residues. The V gene lost 5 bases and the J gene lost 2 bases, with 9 bases spanning the gap. The CDR3 loop reads CASSRGLNTGELFF. Here the CDR3 DNA reads TGTGCCAGCAGTCGGGGGTTAAACACCGGGGAGCTGTTTTTT.

This clone was seen just once. This rearrangement joins TRBV18 to TRBJ1-1; TRBD1 agrees at 10 bases. The V gene's germline CDR1 is KGHSH and CDR2 LQKENI. V shed 2 bases and J 2 bases; nucleotides not matched to a gene: 5. The CDR3 contains 16 residues. In DNA, the CDR3 is TGTGCCAGCTCACCAACCGGGACAGGGGTCAACACTGAAGCTTTCTTT. It specifies CASSPTGTGVNTEAFF.